Listed here are 9 T cell receptor beta chains from one sample, sequenced in a study of lymphopenia after photon versus proton radiotherapy. The protocol was immunoSEQ multiplex PCR, while the TCRdb copy is restricted to in-frame clones and leaves out a portion. Among about 70,000 clones listed, approximately 90% were seen once. The material was peripheral blood, obtained from a patient treated with photon-based radiotherapy. The receptors were gathered from a woman between 35 and 50 years old with cholangiocarcinoma.

This clone was seen a single time. The genes are TRBV20-1 and TRBJ1-1; 7 bases are a match to TRBD1. V lost 5 bases, J lost 6 bases, and 3 bases stayed unmatched. This CDR3 has 11 residues. Germline assignment: CDR1 DFQATT and CDR2 SNEGSKA (reference sequence). The CDR3 protein is CSAGTAAEAFF. CDR3 DNA: TGCAGTGCTGGGACAGCCGCTGAAGCTTTCTTT.

The chain recombines TRBV29-1 with TRBJ2-3; 7 bases are shared with TRBD1. CDR1 and CDR2 from the germline V gene are SQVTM and ANQGSEA. V lost 6 bases, J lost 3 bases, and 18 bases stayed unmatched. This CDR3 has 17 residues. DNA of the CDR3: TGCAGCGTCCAGGGGGTTGGGGCCGTTCGAACGACAGATACGCAGTATTTT. Protein: CSVQGVGAVRTTDTQYF.

This sequence joins TRBV1 and TRBJ2-2; the table's D call of TRBD2 was not tested on the DNA. TRBV1 is an annotated pseudogene. This CDR3 comprises 16 residues. CDR3 protein: CTSSQSAGELPGELFF. CDR3 coding DNA: TGCACCAGCAGCCAATCGGCGGGAGAATTGCCCGGGGAGCTGTTTTTT.

This rearrangement joins TRBV10-3 to TRBJ2-3; TRBD2 matches 14 bases. This CDR3 spans 16 amino acids. Germline V CDR1 and CDR2: ENHRY, SYGVKD. Trimming at V came to 9 bases and at J to 1 base, leaving 6 bases not matched to a gene. The DNA for the CDR3 is TGTGCCATTGGGACTAGCGGGAGAAGAGGCACAGATACGCAGTATTTT. It codes for CAIGTSGRRGTDTQYF.

The genes are TRBV5-4 and TRBJ2-3; no clear D gene. The CDR3 covers 12 residues. Germline V gene lookup returns CDR1 SGHNT and CDR2 YYREEE (reference sequence). Trimming shortened V by 0 bases and J by 2 bases, and 1 base separated the two germline ends. The CDR3 DNA sequence: TGTGCCAGCAGCTTGGACACAGATACGCAGTATTTT. Encoded protein: CASSLDTDTQYF.

The chain is built from TRBV28 and TRBJ1-5; D ambiguous. This CDR3 has 14 residues. Per the germline V gene, CDR1 is MDHEN and CDR2 is SYDVKM. V was shortened by 5 bases and J by 5 bases, with 13 bases between the two germline ends. The CDR3 loop is CASSPPLGDQPQHF. The CDR3 coding sequence is TGTGCCAGCAGTCCCCCCCTCGGGGATCAGCCCCAGCATTTT.

The chain has TRBV19 and TRBJ2-5; D is perhaps TRBD2 (5 bases). CDR1 LNHDA and CDR2 SQIVND come from the germline V gene (reference sequence). V lost 0 bases, J lost 5 bases, and 16 bases lay in between. The CDR3 spans 16 residues. CDR3 coding DNA: TGTGCCAGTAGTATAGATCGGGTGAGGACTGGGGAGACCCAGTACTTC. It encodes CASSIDRVRTGETQYF.

The rearrangement joins TRBV29-1 to TRBJ2-1; D call uncertain. The CDR3 is 16 amino acids. The V end lost 6 bases, the J end lost 0 bases, and 18 bases lay between the germline ends. The V gene's germline CDR1 is SQVTM and CDR2 ANQGSEA. CDR3 residues: CSVLGPARSSYNEQFF. The CDR3 DNA follows: TGCAGCGTCCTCGGACCCGCACGGAGCTCCTACAATGAGCAGTTCTTC.

V is TRBV19 and J is TRBJ2-5; D perhaps matches TRBD1 (6 bases). CDR3 length: 14 amino acids. The germline V and J ends were trimmed by 6 bases and 5 bases, with 16 bases remaining between them. The germline V gene has CDR1 LNHDA and CDR2 SQIVND (reference sequence). As DNA, the CDR3 is TGTGCCAGTAGACACAGGGCCGATCTGGAGACCCAGTACTTC. Encoded protein: CASRHRADLETQYF.